This T cell receptor (beta chain) stems from a study of cytomegalovirus exposure and HLA in healthy donors. The PCR ran on 60 Vbeta and 13 Jbeta primers. Profiled with immunoSEQ multiplex PCR; TCRdb holds only in-frame clones, not every one. The sample lists 160,000 or so clones; around 80% were seen once. Study outcomes and limitations: As a later analysis revealed, most CMV-associated TCR beta chains appeared HLA-restricted. Follow-up analysis later connected one missense variant in DCLRE1C with trimming of TCR beta V- and J-genes. Reports indicated that the classifier achieved high specificity and sensitivity in diagnosing cytomegalovirus status.

The sample holds one count of this clone. Its target is not known. Trimming cost V 1 base and J 7 bases, with 4 bases left between them. Germline assignment: CDR1 LNHDA and CDR2 SQIVND (reference sequence). The CDR3 has 11 residues. Input material: PBMCs. The TCR sequence derives from a woman aged 18-29 years in good health and CMV-seronegative. J is TRBJ1-1 and V is TRBV19; D uncertain. The DNA of the CDR3 is TGTGCCAGTAGTATAGCGGGTGAAGCTTTCTTT. Amino acids: CASSIAGEAFF.